Included here is one T cell receptor beta chain sequence, with context. This CDR3 is built from 14 residues. The germline V gene encodes CDR1 LGHNT and CDR2 FRNRAP. Trimming cost V 3 bases and J 5 bases, with 13 bases left between them. The data stem from a study of T cell changes during pregnancy in multiple sclerosis. The assay was immunoSEQ multiplex PCR, and TCRdb's table has in-frame clones only and misses some. The table includes approximately 71,000 clones, over 85% detected once. The specimen comprised peripheral blood, sampled in the third trimester of pregnancy. The chain is built from TRBV12-5 and TRBJ1-1; D is undetermined. The origin of this receptor is a female donor with multiple sclerosis, enrolled in a pregnancy study. CDR3 coding DNA: TGTGCTAGTGGTTTTAAGCCGGGAAAAACTGAAGCTTTCTTT. This encodes CASGFKPGKTEAFF.